These T cell receptor beta chains were read from a single sample in a study of T-cell reconstitution after alpha-beta-depleted transplantation in children. Each CDR3 protein gets one entry after TCRdb re-called the PCR reads with MiXCR. The sample lists 420,000 or so distinct CDR3 sequences, roughly 11% occurring once. The material sequenced was PBMCs from the stem cell graft donor, taken from the stem cell graft. The receptors were sampled from a human donor who donated a stem cell graft to a child with acute myeloid leukemia. The CDR3 runs from the conserved cysteine through the conserved F or W. D genes are given only for firm matches. Size is stated for part of the rows, as once, few or many counts, or as a class when the clone is expanded.

d_gene	v_gene	j_gene	abundance	CDR3nt	CDR3aa
NA	TRBV7-3	TRBJ2-2	NA	TGTGCCAGCAGCTTAGGGCCCAGGCAAACGACCGGGGAGCTGTTTTTT	CASSLGPRQTTGELFF
TRBD2	TRBV5-6	TRBJ2-1	NA	TGTGCCAGCAGCTTGTACAGGGTGCTAGCGGGGGGACATGAGCAGTTCTTC	CASSLYRVLAGGHEQFF
NA	TRBV20-1	TRBJ2-5	many	TGCAGTGCTCGGGGGCGTTGGTACCAAGAGACCCAGTACTTC	CSARGRWYQETQYF
NA	TRBV3-1	TRBJ2-1	NA	TGTGCCAGCAGCCAACCAGACGGTACTCAAAGCTCCTACAATGAGCAGTTCTTC	CASSQPDGTQSSYNEQFF
NA	TRBV18	TRBJ1-1	NA	TGTGCCAGCTCACCACCGGGAGGAGGGACTGAAGCTTTCTTT	CASSPPGGGTEAFF
NA	TRBV10-3	TRBJ1-2	many	TGTGCCATCAGCAGGGACCCTGGTTATGGCTACACCTTC	CAISRDPGYGYTF
NA	TRBV5-1	TRBJ2-7	few	TGCGCCAGCAGCCAACTCTCGGACTCCTCCTACGAGCAGTACTTC	CASSQLSDSSYEQYF
NA	TRBV5-1	TRBJ2-1	NA	TGCGCCAGCAGGTTTGACAGGAACAATGAGCAGTTCTTC	CASRFDRNNEQFF
NA	TRBV3-1	TRBJ2-3	many	TGTGCCAGCAGCCAGATGACTAGTGATACGCAGTATTTT	CASSQMTSDTQYF
TRBD2	TRBV6-2/TRBV6-3	TRBJ2-1	few	TGTGCCACCTTAGGGGGGCCGTCTAGCGGGAGGGGATACAATGAGCAGTTCTTC	CATLGGPSSGRGYNEQFF
TRBD1	TRBV29-1	TRBJ2-5	NA	TGCAGCGTCGACACAGGGGCCCTAGAGACCCAGTACTTC	CSVDTGALETQYF
TRBD1	TRBV10-3	TRBJ2-3	NA	TGTGCCATCAGCCGTACAGGGGGTTTAGCCTCTAGCACAGATACGCAGTATTTT	CAISRTGGLASSTDTQYF
NA	TRBV12-3/TRBV12-4	TRBJ2-3	few	TGTGCCAGCAGTTCAGGGCAGCAGTATTTT	CASSSGQQYF
TRBD2	TRBV10-3	TRBJ2-5	NA	TGTGCCATCAGTGAGTCGGGCCCGCCTAGCGGGGGGGCTGCCCAGTACTTC	CAISESGPPSGGAAQYF